These 8 T cell receptor beta chains were all obtained from the same sample, sequenced in a study of T-cell memory formation after mild COVID-19. TCRdb processed the 5' RACE reads anew with MiXCR; each CDR3 protein has one entry. The table shows fewer than 550,000 distinct CDR3 sequences, with around 20% occurring only once. Sample: PBMCs or a T cell subset sorted from them (not recorded which). The receptors come from an adult woman who had mild COVID-19 (a few samples of this study predate the infection). Cell type and time point are not known.

V gene TRBV30 combines with J gene TRBJ1-2; D remains ambiguous. In germline, CDR1 is GTSNPN, CDR2 SVGIG (reference sequence). Trimming cost V 2 bases and J 8 bases, with 12 bases left between them. CDR3 length: 12 residues. The CDR3 protein is CAWSPLWVGYTF. In nucleotides, the CDR3 is TGTGCCTGGAGTCCTCTGTGGGTCGGCTACACCTTC.

This chain uses TRBV12-3 or TRBV12-4 with TRBJ2-7; perhaps D is TRBD1 or TRBD2 (5 bases each). The CDR3 spans 14 residues. Trimming took 3 bases from V and 3 from J, leaving 12 bases between them. The CDR3: CASSFSGPIYEQYF. CDR3 nucleotide sequence: TGTGCCAGCAGTTTTTCGGGACCAATCTACGAGCAGTACTTC.

V is TRBV20-1 and J is TRBJ2-7; the D is unclear. This CDR3 region has 17 residues. Germline CDR1 DFQATT, CDR2 SNEGSKA (reference sequence). V was trimmed by 0 bases and J by 0 bases, leaving 18 bases between them. This CDR3 is CSARDLLVGTSSYEQYF. CDR3 sequence (DNA): TGCAGTGCTAGAGACCTGCTCGTGGGCACCTCCTCCTACGAGCAGTACTTC.

This clonotype occurred a few times. V is TRBV3-1 and J is TRBJ2-7; tentative D call: TRBD1 (6 bases). CDR1 and CDR2 (germline): LGHDT, YNNKEL (reference sequence). CDR3 length equals 14 residues. V was cut by 3 bases and J by 7 bases, with 16 bases left in between. CDR3 in amino acids: CASSQVASQGEQYF. CDR3 DNA: TGTGCCAGCAGCCAGGTGGCGAGTCAGGGGGAGCAGTACTTC.

V is TRBV15 and J is TRBJ1-1; no firm D call. V lost 3 bases and J lost 1, with 6 bases in between. Germline V gives CDR1 LNHNV, CDR2 YYDKDF (reference sequence). The CDR3 extends over 13 amino acids. DNA for the CDR3: TGTGCCACCAGCAGGGGGTGGAACACTGAAGCTTTCTTT. Translating it yields CATSRGWNTEAFF.

The rearrangement links TRBV7-9 to TRBJ2-1; D is perhaps TRBD1 or TRBD2 (5 bases each). V was cut by 0 bases and J by 14 bases, with 17 bases left in between. CDR1 and CDR2 from the germline V gene are SEHNR and FQNEAQ (reference sequence). The CDR3 extends over 14 amino acids. CDR3 loop: CASSLAPLGTEEFF. For the CDR3, the DNA is TGTGCCAGCAGCTTAGCCCCGTTGGGGACCGAGGAGTTCTTC.

The chain has TRBV2 and TRBJ2-3; 13 bases map to TRBD2. From germline, CDR1 is SNHLY and CDR2 FYNNEI. The CDR3 extends over 16 amino acids. With V trimmed by 7 bases and J by 1 base, 5 bases remained unmatched. CDR3 in amino acids: CASIRTSGSGTDTQYF. The CDR3 DNA is TGTGCCAGCATCCGGACTAGCGGGAGTGGCACAGATACGCAGTATTTT. Using reference TRBV2 and TRBJ2-3 for the parts outside the CDR3, the full variable domain is EPEVTQTPSHQVTQMGQEVILRCVPISNHLYFYWYRQILGQKVEFLVSFYNNEISEKSEIFDDQFSVERPDGSNFTLKIRSTKLEDSAMYFCASIRTSGSGTDTQYFGPGTRLTVL.

This clonotype was seen a handful of times. The CDR3 loop is CASSLADRVFGTQYF. CDR3 in DNA: TGTGCCAGCAGCTTGGCGGACAGGGTATTCGGGACCCAGTACTTC. This sequence joins TRBV5-5 and TRBJ2-5, with TRBD1 matching over 8 bases. V shed 0 bases, J shed 7 bases, and the junction held 8 bases outside the gene matches. CDR3 length: 15 amino acids. Germline CDR1 reads SGHKS; CDR2 reads YYEKEE (reference sequence).